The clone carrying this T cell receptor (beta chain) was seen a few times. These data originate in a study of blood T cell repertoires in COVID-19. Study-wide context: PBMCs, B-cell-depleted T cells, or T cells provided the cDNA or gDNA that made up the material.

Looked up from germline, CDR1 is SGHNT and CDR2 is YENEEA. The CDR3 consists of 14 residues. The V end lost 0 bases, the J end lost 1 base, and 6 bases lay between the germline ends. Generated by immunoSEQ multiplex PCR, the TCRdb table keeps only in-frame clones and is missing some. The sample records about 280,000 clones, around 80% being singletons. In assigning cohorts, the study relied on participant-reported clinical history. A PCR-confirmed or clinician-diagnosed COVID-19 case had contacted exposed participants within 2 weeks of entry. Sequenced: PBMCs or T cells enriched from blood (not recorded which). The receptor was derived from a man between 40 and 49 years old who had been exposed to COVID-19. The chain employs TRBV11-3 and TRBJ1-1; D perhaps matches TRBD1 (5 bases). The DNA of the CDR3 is TGTGCCAGCAGCTTAGATCAGGGGAACACTGAAGCTTTCTTT. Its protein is CASSLDQGNTEAFF.